This T cell receptor (beta chain) was recovered during a study of T cell responses to AZD1222 COVID-19 vaccine. Study-wide background: Second doses at about 4 or about 12 weeks were pooled. Findings and caveats of the study: The study sampled repertoires only after the peak T cell response. Targeting of unmutated variant regions was reportedly seen in nearly half of spike-specific TCRs. It should be noted that donors were predominantly white British and more often female, and clonal diversity was possibly underestimated.

With respect to this clone: Its target is not known.

Libraries were prepared by immunoSEQ multiplex PCR; TCRdb keeps only in-frame clonotypes and omits some of them. There are approximately 190,000 clones in the sample; approximately 92% occur only once, and roughly 1.3% lies in the top ten. Germline V gene data show CDR1 as SGHVS and CDR2 as FQNEAQ. The CDR3 totals 16 residues. Between the trimmed V and J ends, which lost 6 bases and 0 bases, there was a span of 15 bases. This TCR derives from an adult in good health. The specimen was peripheral blood, collected on day 0 of AZD1222 vaccination. The chain has TRBV7-8 and TRBJ1-3; D is possibly TRBD1 (5 bases). The CDR3 nucleotides are TGTGCCAGCAGGGCGATGGGACGGAACTCTGGAAACACCATATATTTT. This gives the protein CASRAMGRNSGNTIYF.